This TCR beta chain was found in a study of blood T cell repertoires in COVID-19. The overall study: Both acute and convalescent COVID-19 samples were obtained from the United States, Italy and Spain. In each case, the material was cDNA or gDNA derived from T cells, B-cell-depleted T cells, or PBMCs.

Germline CDR1 SGHRS, CDR2 YFSETQ. CDR3 length: 11 residues. Deletions cut 4 bases from V and 4 bases from J, with 3 bases between. It was during active infection that Seattle patients were enrolled and then longitudinally followed. Per the authors' pipeline: Amplified reference gene primers provided the basis for estimating nucleated cell counts. Sequencing used immunoSEQ multiplex PCR; TCRdb keeps in-frame clones, though not all of them. That table gives V, J and clone size, and the DNA gave D and trimming. Seen here are about 200,000 clones, about 81% observed once, and the top ten hold approximately 8%.

Sequenced sample: peripheral blood. The chain joins TRBV5-1 to TRBJ2-1; D unclear. The sequence derives from a woman aged 60-70 years with COVID-19, enrolled during active disease. The CDR3 loop is CASSLYNEQFF. CDR3 DNA: TGCGCCAGCAGCCTATACAATGAGCAGTTCTTC. Combining the CDR3 with reference TRBV5-1 and TRBJ2-1 gives the whole variable domain KAGVTQTPRYLIKTRGQQVTLSCSPISGHRSVSWYQQTPGQGLQFLFEYFSETQRNKGNFPGRFSGRQFSNSRSEMNVSTLELGDSALYLCASSLYNEQFFGPGTRLTVL.